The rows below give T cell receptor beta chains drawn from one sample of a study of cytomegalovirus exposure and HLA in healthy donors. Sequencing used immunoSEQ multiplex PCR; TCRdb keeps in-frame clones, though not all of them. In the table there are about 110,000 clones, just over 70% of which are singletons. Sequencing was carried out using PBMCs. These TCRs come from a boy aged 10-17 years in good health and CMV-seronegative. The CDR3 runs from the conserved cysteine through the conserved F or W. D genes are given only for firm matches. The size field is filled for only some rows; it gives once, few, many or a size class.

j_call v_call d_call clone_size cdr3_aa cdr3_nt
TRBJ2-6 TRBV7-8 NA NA CASSPTTVSSGANVLTF TGTGCCAGCAGCCCGACGACAGTAAGCTCTGGGGCCAACGTCCTGACTTTC
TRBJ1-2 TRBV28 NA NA CASTNSYGYTF TGTGCCAGCACAAACTCCTATGGCTACACCTTC
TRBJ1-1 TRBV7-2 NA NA CASSRELQGNEAFF TGTGCCAGCAGTCGCGAATTACAGGGAAATGAAGCTTTCTTC
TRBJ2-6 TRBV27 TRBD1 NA CASRPYGTGGLQPGANVLTF TGTGCCAGCAGGCCATACGGGACAGGGGGCCTCCAGCCTGGGGCCAACGTCCTGACCTTC
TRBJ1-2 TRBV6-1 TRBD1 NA CASTKDRANYGYTF TGTGCCAGCACCAAGGACAGGGCGAACTATGGCTACACCTTC
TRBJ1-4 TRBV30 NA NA CAWSVRAESEKLFF TGTGCCTGGAGTGTGAGGGCAGAGAGTGAAAAACTGTTTTTT
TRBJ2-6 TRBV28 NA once CASSFSGVEGANVLTF TGTGCCAGCAGTTTTAGTGGCGTGGAGGGGGCCAACGTCCTGACTTTC
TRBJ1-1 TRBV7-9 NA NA CASSLGGVNTEAFF TGTGCCAGCAGCTTAGGAGGAGTAAACACTGAAGCTTTCTTT
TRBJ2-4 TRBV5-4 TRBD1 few CASSLSFGQGVPIAKNIQYF TGTGCCAGCAGCTTGTCTTTTGGACAGGGGGTACCCATAGCCAAAAACATTCAGTACTTC
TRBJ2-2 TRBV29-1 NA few CSVEQATGELFF TGCAGCGTGGAGCAAGCTACCGGGGAGCTGTTTTTT
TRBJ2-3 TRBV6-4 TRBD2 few CASSEYGRAGDTQYF TGTGCCAGCAGTGAGTACGGGAGGGCCGGGGATACGCAGTATTTT
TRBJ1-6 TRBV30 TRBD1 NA CAWSGTGGSSPLHF TGTGCCTGGAGTGGGACAGGGGGCTCCTCACCCCTCCACTTT
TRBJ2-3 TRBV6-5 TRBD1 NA CASSFRQGGLDTQYF TGTGCCAGCAGTTTCCGACAGGGGGGTTTAGATACGCAGTATTTT
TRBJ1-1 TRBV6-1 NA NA CASSVQTVEAFF TGTGCCAGCAGTGTACAGACAGTTGAAGCTTTCTTT
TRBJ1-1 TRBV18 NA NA CASSPGGEGAFF TGTGCCAGCTCACCGGGAGGAGAGGGCGCTTTCTTT
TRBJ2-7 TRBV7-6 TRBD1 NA CASSLNYQGAYEQYF TGTGCCAGCAGCTTAAACTATCAGGGGGCCTACGAGCAGTACTTC
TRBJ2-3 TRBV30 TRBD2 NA CAWSAALATDTQYF TGTGCCTGGAGCGCCGCACTAGCGACAGATACGCAGTATTTT
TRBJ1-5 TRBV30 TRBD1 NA CAWSVKGARGQPQHF TGTGCCTGGAGTGTAAAGGGGGCAAGGGGTCAGCCCCAGCATTTT
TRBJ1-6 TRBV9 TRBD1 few CASSAGTLQGANSPLHF TGTGCCAGCAGCGCCGGGACCCTTCAGGGGGCAAATTCACCCCTCCACTTT
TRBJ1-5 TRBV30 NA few CAWSPEVGVNQPQHF TGTGCCTGGAGTCCCGAAGTCGGGGTCAATCAGCCCCAGCATTTT
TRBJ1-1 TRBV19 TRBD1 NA CASTGQLNTEAFF TGTGCCAGCACGGGACAGCTGAACACTGAAGCTTTCTTT
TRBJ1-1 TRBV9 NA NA CASTETTGHTEAFF TGTGCCAGCACCGAGACCACAGGGCACACTGAAGCTTTCTTT
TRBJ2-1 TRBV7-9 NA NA CASSLSRGYNEQFF TGTGCCAGCAGCTTGTCAAGGGGCTACAATGAGCAGTTCTTC
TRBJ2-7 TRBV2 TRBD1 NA CATAWDRVYEQYF TGTGCCACCGCCTGGGACAGGGTATACGAGCAGTACTTC
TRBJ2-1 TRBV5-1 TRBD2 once CASSLGGGDYNEQFF TGCGCCAGCAGCTTAGGCGGGGGTGACTACAATGAGCAGTTCTTC
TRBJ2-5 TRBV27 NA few CASSLYVGFQETQYF TGTGCCAGCAGTTTATATGTCGGGTTCCAAGAGACCCAGTACTTC
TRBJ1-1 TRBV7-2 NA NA CASSLSDLRPVSEAFF TGTGCCAGCAGCTTATCTGACTTGAGACCTGTAAGTGAAGCTTTCTTT
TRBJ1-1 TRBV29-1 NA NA CSVEGGGGRTEAFF TGCAGCGTTGAGGGTGGGGGGGGCCGGACTGAAGCTTTCTTT
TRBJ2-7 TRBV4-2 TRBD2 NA CASSQDGTSGYEQYF TGTGCCAGCAGCCAAGATGGGACTAGCGGATACGAGCAGTACTTC
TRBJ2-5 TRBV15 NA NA CATRDREETQYF TGTGCCACCAGGGACAGAGAAGAGACCCAGTACTTC
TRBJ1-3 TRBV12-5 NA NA CASGLGGAGNTIYF TGTGCTAGTGGCCTCGGGGGGGCCGGAAACACCATATATTTT
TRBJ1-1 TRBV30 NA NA CAWSVLLGLAFF TGTGCCTGGAGTGTACTTCTGGGGCTGGCTTTCTTT
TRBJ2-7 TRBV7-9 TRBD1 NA CASSPRSTGGIHEQYF TGTGCCAGCAGCCCCCGTTCGACAGGGGGTATACACGAGCAGTACTTC
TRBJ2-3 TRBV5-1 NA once CASSLGLLTDTQYF TGCGCCAGCAGCTTGGGACTACTAACAGATACGCAGTATTTT
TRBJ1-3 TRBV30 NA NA CAWSVLWWAPKGDTIYF TGCGCCTGGAGTGTGCTTTGGTGGGCCCCCAAGGGAGACACCATATATTTT
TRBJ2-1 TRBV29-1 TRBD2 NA CSVVLFASGANEQFF TGCAGCGTTGTATTATTCGCTAGCGGCGCCAATGAGCAGTTCTTC
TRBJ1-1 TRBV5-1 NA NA CASSSELGAAMNTEAFF TGCGCCAGCAGCTCGGAATTGGGTGCGGCCATGAACACTGAAGCTTTCTTT
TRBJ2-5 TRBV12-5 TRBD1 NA CASALDRAETQYF TGTGCTAGTGCCCTGGACAGGGCAGAGACCCAGTACTTC
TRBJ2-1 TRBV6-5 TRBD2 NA CASSSGLAGGNEQFF TGTGCCAGCAGCTCCGGACTAGCGGGAGGCAATGAGCAGTTCTTC
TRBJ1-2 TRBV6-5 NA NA CASSYQLGYTF TGTGCCAGCAGTTACCAACTTGGCTACACCTTC
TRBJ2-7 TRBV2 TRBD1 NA CASSYRGLSYEQYF TGTGCCAGCAGTTACAGGGGGCTCTCCTACGAGCAGTACTTC
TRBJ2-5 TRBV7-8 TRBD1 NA CASNLQGTETQYF TGTGCCAGCAACCTACAGGGGACAGAGACCCAGTACTTC
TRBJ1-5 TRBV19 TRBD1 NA CASRPDRGHNQPQHF TGTGCCAGTAGGCCGGACAGGGGGCACAATCAGCCCCAGCATTTT
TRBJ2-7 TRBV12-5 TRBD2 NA CASGASGNYEQYF TGTGCTAGTGGGGCTAGCGGGAACTACGAGCAGTACTTC
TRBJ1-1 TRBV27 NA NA CASSLFPGIEAFF TGTGCCAGCAGTTTATTCCCGGGAATAGAAGCTTTCTTT
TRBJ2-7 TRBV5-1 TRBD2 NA CASSLGLAGGPLYEQYF TGCGCCAGCAGCTTGGGGCTAGCGGGAGGTCCCCTCTACGAGCAGTACTTC
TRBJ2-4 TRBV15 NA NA CATSRDIIYIQYF TGTGCCACCAGCAGAGATATAATCTACATTCAGTACTTC
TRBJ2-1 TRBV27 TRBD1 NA CASSSRQGSSEQFF TGTGCCAGCAGTTCACGACAGGGGAGCAGTGAGCAGTTCTTC
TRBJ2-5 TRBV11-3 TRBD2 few CASSPGVASGGQETQYF TGTGCCAGCAGCCCGGGGGTGGCTAGCGGGGGCCAAGAGACCCAGTACTTC
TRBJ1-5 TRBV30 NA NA CAWILQGWANQPQHF TGTGCCTGGATCCTACAGGGTTGGGCCAATCAGCCCCAGCATTTT
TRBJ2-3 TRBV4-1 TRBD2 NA CASSQGREGPSTDTQYF TGCGCCAGCAGCCAAGGTAGGGAGGGCCCGAGCACAGATACGCAGTATTTT
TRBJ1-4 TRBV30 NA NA CAVRQVFNEKLFF TGTGCGGTTAGACAGGTGTTTAATGAAAAACTGTTTTTT
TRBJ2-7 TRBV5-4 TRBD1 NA CASSFRDRGAYEQYF TGTGCCAGCAGCTTCCGGGACAGGGGAGCCTACGAGCAGTACTTC
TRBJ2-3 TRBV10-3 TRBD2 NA CAISNAAGADTQYF TGTGCCATCAGTAACGCAGCGGGGGCAGATACGCAGTATTTT
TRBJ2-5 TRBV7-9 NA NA CASSSGQGQETQYF TGTGCCAGCAGCTCGGGACAAGGCCAAGAGACCCAGTACTTC
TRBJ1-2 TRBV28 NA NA CASSLAGDVGYTF TGTGCCAGCAGTTTAGCAGGGGACGTGGGCTACACCTTC